This TCR beta chain was sequenced for a study of cytomegalovirus exposure and HLA in healthy donors. CDR1 and CDR2 (germline): SQVTM, ANQGSEA. The length of the CDR3 is 14 residues. Germline trimming cut 7 bases from V and 0 bases from J; bases unmatched to any gene: 5. There are a few counts of this clone. PCR employed 60 Vbeta and 13 Jbeta primers. Measured with immunoSEQ multiplex PCR; TCRdb has only the in-frame clones, and not every one. The sample has some 150,000 clones; about 79% are singletons. The sample was PBMCs. This receptor was identified in a woman in her forties or fifties in good health and CMV-seronegative. The chain couples TRBV29-1 to TRBJ1-4, with TRBD1 identical over 7 bases. CDR3 sequence reads: CSGRQGTTNEKLFF. The CDR3, as DNA: TGCAGCGGCCGACAGGGTACAACTAATGAAAAACTGTTTTTT. Based on the CDR3 plus reference TRBV29-1 and TRBJ1-4, the full variable domain is SAVISQKPSRDICQRGTSLTIQCQVDSQVTMMFWYRQQPGQSLTLIATANQGSEATYESGFVIDKFPISRPNLTFSTLTVSNMSPEDSSIYLCSGRQGTTNEKLFFGSGTQLSVL.